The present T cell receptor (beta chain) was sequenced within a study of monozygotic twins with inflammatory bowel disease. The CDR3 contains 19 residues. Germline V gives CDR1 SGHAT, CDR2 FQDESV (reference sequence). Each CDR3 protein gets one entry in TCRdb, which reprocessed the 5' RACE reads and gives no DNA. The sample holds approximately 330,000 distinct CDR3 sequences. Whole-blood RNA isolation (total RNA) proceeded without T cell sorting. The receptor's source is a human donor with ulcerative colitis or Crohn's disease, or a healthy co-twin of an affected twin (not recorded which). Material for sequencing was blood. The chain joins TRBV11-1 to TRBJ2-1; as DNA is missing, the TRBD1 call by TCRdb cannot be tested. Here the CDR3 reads CASSQSDRVLSFSYNEQFF. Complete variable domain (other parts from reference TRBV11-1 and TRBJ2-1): EAEVAQSPRYKITEKSQAVAFWCDPISGHATLYWYRQILGQGPELLVQFQDESVVDDSQLPKDRFSAERLKGVDSTLKIQPAELGDSAMYLCASSQSDRVLSFSYNEQFFGPGTRLTVL.